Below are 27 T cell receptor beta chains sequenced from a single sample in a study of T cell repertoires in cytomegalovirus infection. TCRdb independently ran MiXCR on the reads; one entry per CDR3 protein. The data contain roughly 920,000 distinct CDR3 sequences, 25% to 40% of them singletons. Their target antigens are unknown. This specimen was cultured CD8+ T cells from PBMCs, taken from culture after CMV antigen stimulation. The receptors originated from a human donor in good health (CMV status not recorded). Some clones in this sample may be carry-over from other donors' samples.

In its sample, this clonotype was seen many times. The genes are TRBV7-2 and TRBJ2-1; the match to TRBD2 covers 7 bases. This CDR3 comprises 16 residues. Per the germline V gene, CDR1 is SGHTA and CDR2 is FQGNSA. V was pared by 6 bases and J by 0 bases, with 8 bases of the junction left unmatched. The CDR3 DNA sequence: TGTGCCAGCAGGGGGGTAGCGGGTTCCTCCTACAATGAGCAGTTCTTC. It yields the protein CASRGVAGSSYNEQFF.

The CDR3 is CASSSRTGASSYEQYF. The CDR3 nucleotides read TGTGCCAGCAGCTCCCGGACAGGGGCCAGCTCCTACGAGCAGTACTTC. The rearrangement links TRBV5-4 to TRBJ2-7, with TRBD1 matching 9 bases. With V trimmed by 3 bases and J by 0 bases, 7 bases remained unmatched. The CDR3 length is 16 residues. The germline V gene encodes CDR1 SGHNT and CDR2 YYREEE (reference sequence). The full variable domain, its missing parts supplied by reference TRBV5-4 and TRBJ2-7, is ETGVTQSPTHLIKTRGQQVTLRCSSQSGHNTVSWYQQALGQGPQFIFQYYREEENGRGNFPPRFSGLQFPNYSSELNVNALELDDSALYLCASSSRTGASSYEQYFGPGTRLTVT.

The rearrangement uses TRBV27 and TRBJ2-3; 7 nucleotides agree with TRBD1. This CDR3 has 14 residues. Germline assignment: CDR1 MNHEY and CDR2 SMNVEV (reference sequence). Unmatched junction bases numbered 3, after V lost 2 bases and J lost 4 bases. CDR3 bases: TGTGCCAGCAGTTTACAGGGGGTCGCAGATACGCAGTATTTT. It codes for CASSLQGVADTQYF.

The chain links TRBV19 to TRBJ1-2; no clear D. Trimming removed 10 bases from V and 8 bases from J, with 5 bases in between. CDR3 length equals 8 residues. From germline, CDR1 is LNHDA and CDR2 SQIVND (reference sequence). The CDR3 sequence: CATTGYTF. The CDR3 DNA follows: TGTGCCACCACGGGCTACACCTTC.

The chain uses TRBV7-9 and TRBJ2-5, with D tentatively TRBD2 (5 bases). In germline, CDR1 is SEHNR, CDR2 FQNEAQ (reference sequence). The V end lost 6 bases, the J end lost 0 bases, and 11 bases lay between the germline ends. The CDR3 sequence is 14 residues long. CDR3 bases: TGTGCCAGCAGTCCTCTCGGGGACCAAGAGACCCAGTACTTC. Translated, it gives CASSPLGDQETQYF.

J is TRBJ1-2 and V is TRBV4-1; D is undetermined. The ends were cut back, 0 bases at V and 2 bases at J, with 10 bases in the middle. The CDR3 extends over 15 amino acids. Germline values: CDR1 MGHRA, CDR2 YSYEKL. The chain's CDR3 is CASSQETDFNYGYTF. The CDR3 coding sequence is TGCGCCAGCAGCCAAGAAACAGATTTCAACTATGGCTACACCTTC.

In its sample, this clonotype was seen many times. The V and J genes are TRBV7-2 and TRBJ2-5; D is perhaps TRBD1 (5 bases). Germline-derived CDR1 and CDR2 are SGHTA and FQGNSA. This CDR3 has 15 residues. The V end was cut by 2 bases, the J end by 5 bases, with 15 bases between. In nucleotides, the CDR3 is TGTGCCAGCAGCTTATCAGGGAACGGTAGGGAGACCCAGTACTTC. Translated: CASSLSGNGRETQYF.

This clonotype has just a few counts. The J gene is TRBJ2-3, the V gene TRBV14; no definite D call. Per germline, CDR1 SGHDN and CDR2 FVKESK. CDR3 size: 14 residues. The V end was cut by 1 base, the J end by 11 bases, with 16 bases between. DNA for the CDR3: TGTGCCAGCAGCCAAGTAGTCGGCCCCATCGGGCAGTATTTT. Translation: CASSQVVGPIGQYF.

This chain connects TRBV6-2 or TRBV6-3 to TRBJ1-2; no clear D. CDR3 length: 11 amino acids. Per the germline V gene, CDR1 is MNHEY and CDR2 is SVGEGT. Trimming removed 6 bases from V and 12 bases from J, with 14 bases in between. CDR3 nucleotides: TGTGCCAGCAGCGTAGGGATTTTCCACACCTTC. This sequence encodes CASSVGIFHTF.

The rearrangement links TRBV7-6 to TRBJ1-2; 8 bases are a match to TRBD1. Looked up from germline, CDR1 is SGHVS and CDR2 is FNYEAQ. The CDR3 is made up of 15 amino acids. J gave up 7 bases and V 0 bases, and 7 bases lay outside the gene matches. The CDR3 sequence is CASSLAETGEGGYTF. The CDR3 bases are TGTGCCAGCAGCTTAGCGGAGACAGGGGAGGGTGGCTACACCTTC.

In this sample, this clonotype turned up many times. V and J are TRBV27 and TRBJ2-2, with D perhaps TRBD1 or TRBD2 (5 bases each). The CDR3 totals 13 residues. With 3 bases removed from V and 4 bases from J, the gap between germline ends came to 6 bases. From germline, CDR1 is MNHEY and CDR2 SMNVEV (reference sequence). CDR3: CASSFGATGELFF. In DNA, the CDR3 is TGTGCCAGCAGTTTCGGGGCCACCGGGGAGCTGTTTTTT.

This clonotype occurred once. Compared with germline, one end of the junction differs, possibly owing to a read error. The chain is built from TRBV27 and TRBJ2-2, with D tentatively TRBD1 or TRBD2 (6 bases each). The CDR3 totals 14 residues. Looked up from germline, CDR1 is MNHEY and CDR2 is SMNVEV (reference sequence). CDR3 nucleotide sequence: TGTGCCAGCAGTTTATCTTGGGACACCGGGGGGCTGTTTTTT. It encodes CASSLSWDTGGLFF.

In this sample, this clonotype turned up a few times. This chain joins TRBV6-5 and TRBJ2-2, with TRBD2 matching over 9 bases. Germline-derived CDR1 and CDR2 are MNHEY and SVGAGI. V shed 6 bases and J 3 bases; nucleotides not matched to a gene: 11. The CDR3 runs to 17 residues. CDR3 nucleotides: TGTGCCAGCAGCTACGCTCTGGCGGGGGGGTACACCGGGGAGCTGTTTTTT. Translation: CASSYALAGGYTGELFF.

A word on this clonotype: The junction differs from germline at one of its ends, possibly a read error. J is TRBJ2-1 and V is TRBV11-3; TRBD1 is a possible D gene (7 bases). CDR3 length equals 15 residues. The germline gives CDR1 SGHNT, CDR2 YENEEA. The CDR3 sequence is CAGSGGDSSYNEQFF. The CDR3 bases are TGTGCCGGCAGCGGCGGGGACAGCTCCTACAATGAGCAGTTCTTC.

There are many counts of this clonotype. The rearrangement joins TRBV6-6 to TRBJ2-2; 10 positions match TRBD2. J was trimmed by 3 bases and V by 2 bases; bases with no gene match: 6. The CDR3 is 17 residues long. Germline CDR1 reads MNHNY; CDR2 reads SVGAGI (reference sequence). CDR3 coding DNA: TGTGCCAGCAGTTACACCATAGCGGGGGGCTACACCGGGGAGCTGTTTTTT. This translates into CASSYTIAGGYTGELFF.

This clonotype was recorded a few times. The CDR3 loop reads CASSLGPLNGELFF. The CDR3 DNA reads TGTGCCAGCAGTTTGGGACCCCTCAACGGGGAGCTGTTTTTT. This chain connects TRBV27 to TRBJ2-2; either TRBD1 or TRBD2 may supply D (5 bases each). CDR1 is MNHEY, CDR2 SMNVEV, per germline (reference sequence). CDR3 length equals 14 residues. The ends were cut back, 3 bases at V and 7 bases at J, with 12 bases in the middle.

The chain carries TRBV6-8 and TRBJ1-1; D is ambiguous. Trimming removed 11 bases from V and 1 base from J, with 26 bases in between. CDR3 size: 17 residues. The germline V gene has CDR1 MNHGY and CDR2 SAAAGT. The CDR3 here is CAGSRADSPMENTEAFF. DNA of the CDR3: TGTGCCGGAAGTAGGGCAGATAGCCCCATGGAGAACACTGAAGCTTTCTTT.

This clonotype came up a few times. The CDR3 reads CASSELGGELFF. As DNA, the CDR3 is TGTGCCAGCAGTGAATTGGGCGGGGAGCTGTTTTTT. The chain links TRBV6-1 to TRBJ2-2; D not certain. Germline CDR1 MNHNS, CDR2 SASEGT. V dropped 2 bases and J dropped 7 bases, with 5 bases sitting between them. CDR3 length: 12 amino acids.

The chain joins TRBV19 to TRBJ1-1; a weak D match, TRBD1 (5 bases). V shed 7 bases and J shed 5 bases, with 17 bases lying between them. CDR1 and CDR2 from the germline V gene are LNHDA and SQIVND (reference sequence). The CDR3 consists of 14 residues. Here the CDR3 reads CASIFDSVGTEAFF. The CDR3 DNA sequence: TGTGCCAGTATCTTTGACAGCGTCGGGACTGAAGCTTTCTTT.

The CDR3 sequence: CASGTGHEQYV. CDR3 bases: TGTGCCAGCGGGACAGGGCACGAGCAGTACGTC. The V call is TRBV6-2 or TRBV6-3, the J call TRBJ2-7; 9 bases match TRBD1. Germline-derived CDR1 and CDR2 are MNHEY and SVGEGT. Trimming cost V 8 bases and J 5 bases; bases outside gene matches: 1. The CDR3 spans 11 residues.

This CDR3 reads CASSFLTTGWISNTEAFF. The CDR3 DNA sequence: TGTGCCAGCAGTTTTTTGACAACGGGGTGGATTAGCAACACTGAAGCTTTCTTT. The V gene is TRBV27, the J gene TRBJ1-1; no definite D call. Germline CDR1 and CDR2: MNHEY and SMNVEV (reference sequence). Trimming removed 3 bases from V and 2 bases from J, with 22 bases in between. CDR3 length: 18 amino acids.

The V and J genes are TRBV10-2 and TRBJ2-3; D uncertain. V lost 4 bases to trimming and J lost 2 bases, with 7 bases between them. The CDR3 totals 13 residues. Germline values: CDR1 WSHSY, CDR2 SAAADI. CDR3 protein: CASSGVDTDTQYF. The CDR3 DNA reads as TGCGCCAGCAGTGGGGTCGACACAGATACGCAGTATTTT.

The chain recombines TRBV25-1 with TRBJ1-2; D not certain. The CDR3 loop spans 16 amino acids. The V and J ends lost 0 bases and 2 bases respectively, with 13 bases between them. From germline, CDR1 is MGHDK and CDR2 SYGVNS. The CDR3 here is CASSEYAITENYGYTF. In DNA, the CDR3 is TGTGCCAGCAGTGAATATGCCATAACAGAAAACTATGGCTACACCTTC.

The CDR3: CASSISVSNNEQFF. The CDR3 bases are TGCGCCAGCAGCATCTCGGTCAGTAACAATGAGCAGTTCTTC. The chain is built from TRBV4-3 and TRBJ2-1; unclear D gene. Germline CDR1 is LGHNA and CDR2 is YSLEER. Trimming took off 5 bases at V and 5 bases at J, with 13 bases between the two ends. The CDR3 loop spans 14 amino acids.

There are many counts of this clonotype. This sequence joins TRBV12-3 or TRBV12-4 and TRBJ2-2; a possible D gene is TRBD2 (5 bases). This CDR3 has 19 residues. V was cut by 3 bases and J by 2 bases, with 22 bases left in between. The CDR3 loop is CASSFWPEAGLDNTGELFF. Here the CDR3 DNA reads TGTGCCAGCAGTTTTTGGCCGGAGGCGGGCCTAGACAACACCGGGGAGCTGTTTTTT.

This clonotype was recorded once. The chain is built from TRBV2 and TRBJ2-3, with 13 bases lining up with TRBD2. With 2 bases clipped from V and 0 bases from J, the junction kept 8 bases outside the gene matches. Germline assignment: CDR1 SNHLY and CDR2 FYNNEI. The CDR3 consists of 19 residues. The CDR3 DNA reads TGTGCCAGCAGTGAATTAGGACTAGCGGGGGAATCTAGCACAGATACGCAGTATTTT. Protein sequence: CASSELGLAGESSTDTQYF. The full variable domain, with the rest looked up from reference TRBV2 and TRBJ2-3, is EPEVTQTPSHQVTQMGQEVILRCVPISNHLYFYWYRQILGQKVEFLVSFYNNEISEKSEIFDDQFSVERPDGSNFTLKIRSTKLEDSAMYFCASSELGLAGESSTDTQYFGPGTRLTVL.

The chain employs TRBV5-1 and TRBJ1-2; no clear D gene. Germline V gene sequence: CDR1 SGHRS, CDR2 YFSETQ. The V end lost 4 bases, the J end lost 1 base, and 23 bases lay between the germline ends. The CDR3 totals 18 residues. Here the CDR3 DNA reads TGCGCCAGCAGCCCGTGGCGGGAAAAGGTCGTTGGTAACTATGGCTACACCTTC. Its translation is CASSPWREKVVGNYGYTF.